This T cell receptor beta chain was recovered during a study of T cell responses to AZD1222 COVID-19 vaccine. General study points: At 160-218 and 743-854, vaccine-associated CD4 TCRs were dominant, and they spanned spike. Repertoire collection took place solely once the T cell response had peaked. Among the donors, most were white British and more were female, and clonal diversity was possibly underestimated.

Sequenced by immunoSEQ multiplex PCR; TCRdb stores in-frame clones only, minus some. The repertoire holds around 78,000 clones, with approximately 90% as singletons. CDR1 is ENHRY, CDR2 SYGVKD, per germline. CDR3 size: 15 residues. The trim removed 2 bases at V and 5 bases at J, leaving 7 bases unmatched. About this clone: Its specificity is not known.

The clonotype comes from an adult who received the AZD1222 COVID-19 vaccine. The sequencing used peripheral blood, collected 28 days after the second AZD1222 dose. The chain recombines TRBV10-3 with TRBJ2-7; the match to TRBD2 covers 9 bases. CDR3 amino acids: CAISEVRTSAHEQYF. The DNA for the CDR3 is TGTGCCATCAGTGAGGTCCGGACTAGCGCCCACGAGCAGTACTTC.